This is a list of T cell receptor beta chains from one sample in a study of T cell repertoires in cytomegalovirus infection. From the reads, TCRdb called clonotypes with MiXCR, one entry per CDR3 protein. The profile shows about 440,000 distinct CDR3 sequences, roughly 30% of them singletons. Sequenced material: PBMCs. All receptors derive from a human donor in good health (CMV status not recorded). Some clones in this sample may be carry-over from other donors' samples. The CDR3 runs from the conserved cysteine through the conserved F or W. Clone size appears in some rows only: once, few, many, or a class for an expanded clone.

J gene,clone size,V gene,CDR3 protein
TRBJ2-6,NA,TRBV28,CASSSPRGGGLSGANVLNF
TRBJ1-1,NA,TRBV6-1,CASRTAGTGNTEAFF
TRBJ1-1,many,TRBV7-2,CASSTTTGYTEAFF
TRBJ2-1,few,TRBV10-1,CASSGGGGVNNEQFF
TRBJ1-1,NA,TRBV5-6,CASSPRTSGGTEAFF
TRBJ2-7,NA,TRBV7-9,CASSLRVGSSLNSYEQYF
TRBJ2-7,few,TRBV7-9,CASSPLGVSSYEQYF
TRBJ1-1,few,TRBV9,CASSVGTGSTEAFF
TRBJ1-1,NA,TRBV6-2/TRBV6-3,CASSYAATEAFF
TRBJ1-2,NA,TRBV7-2,CASRFREGDYGYTF
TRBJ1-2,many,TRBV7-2,CASSLVDYGYTF
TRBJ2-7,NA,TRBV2,CASSEPGRGVYEQYF
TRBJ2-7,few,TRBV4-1,CASSQGGSGYEQYF
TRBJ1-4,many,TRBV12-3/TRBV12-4,CASSLNREKLFF
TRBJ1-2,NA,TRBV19,CASSIVSGSHMHGYTF
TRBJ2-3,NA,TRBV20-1,CSAREPGLATDTQYF
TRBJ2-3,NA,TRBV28,CASSLGLPQYF
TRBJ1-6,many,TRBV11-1,CASRFTGGLSNSPLHF
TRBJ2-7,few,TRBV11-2,CASSQLKGQGKRSYEQYF
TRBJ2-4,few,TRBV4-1,CASSQEGTENIQYF
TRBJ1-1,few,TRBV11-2,CASSSFWVGNTEAFF
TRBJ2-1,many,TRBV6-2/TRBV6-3,CASRTGTISYNEQFF